Shown below are 5 T cell receptor beta chains from a single sample sequenced in a study of naive and memory T cell subsets. Study-wide results and caveats: A few larger clonotypes appeared in naive repertoires, especially CD8, possibly memory cells re-expressing CD45RA.

Both TRBC1 and TRBC2 were covered by a beta constant-region primer of two equimolar oligonucleotides. Nested alpha and beta constant-region primers with the SP2 primer drove four PCR rounds on ligated cDNA. TCRdb analysed the UMI-ligation and nested PCR reads with MiXCR anew, one entry per CDR3 protein. The table includes around 100,000 distinct CDR3 sequences, roughly 14% detected once. These receptors have no known antigen. The specimen was naive CD8+ T cells from blood. These receptor sequences come from a human donor in good health.

This chain joins TRBV14 and TRBJ2-1; 7 bases are shared with TRBD2. The ends lost 0 bases at V and 1 base at J; junction bases unmatched: 15. There are 20 residues in the CDR3. Germline V CDR1 and CDR2: SGHDN, FVKESK. The CDR3 DNA sequence: TGTGCCAGCAGCCAAGAATCGGTTTCGTCTAGCGGAGCTTCCTACAATGAGCAGTTCTTC. The encoded protein is CASSQESVSSSGASYNEQFF.

This chain links TRBV7-9 with TRBJ2-3, with D unclear. Germline-derived CDR1 and CDR2 are SEHNR and FQNEAQ (reference sequence). V was cut by 0 bases and J by 0 bases, with 7 bases left in between. The CDR3 contains 15 residues. This CDR3 is CASSLAASSTDTQYF. CDR3 nucleotide sequence: TGTGCCAGCAGCTTAGCAGCGTCTAGCACAGATACGCAGTATTTT.

This clonotype was counted between two and nine times. The chain recombines TRBV20-1 with TRBJ1-5; 10 bases map to TRBD1. This CDR3 contains 15 residues. The ends lost 6 bases at V and 5 bases at J; junction bases unmatched: 10. Germline V gene lookup returns CDR1 DFQATT and CDR2 SNEGSKA (reference sequence). Here the CDR3 reads CSAKEWGTGDQPQHF. The CDR3 nucleotides read TGCAGTGCAAAGGAGTGGGGGACAGGGGATCAGCCCCAGCATTTT.

There are a few counts of this clonotype. The gene calls are TRBV27 and TRBJ1-5; D gene unclear. CDR1 is MNHEY and CDR2 is SMNVEV in the germline V gene (reference sequence). CDR3 length equals 13 residues. V shed 5 bases and J shed 6 bases, with 11 bases lying between them. The CDR3 here is CASSPTPGQPQHF. CDR3 DNA sequence: TGTGCCAGCAGTCCTACCCCGGGTCAGCCCCAGCATTTT.

The DNA of the CDR3 is TGTGCCAGCGGCGCAGGGCTCAATCAGCCCCAGCATTTT. Protein: CASGAGLNQPQHF. The chain combines TRBV6-2 or TRBV6-3 with TRBJ1-5; D perhaps matches TRBD1 (5 bases). Germline loops: CDR1 MNHEY, CDR2 SVGEGT. The CDR3 has 13 amino acids. V was cut by 8 bases and J by 3 bases, with 11 bases left in between.